Described below is a single T cell receptor beta chain sequence and its context. Its antigen is not known. The data were taken from a study of T cells after yellow fever vaccination. As for the study in general: Fractions of low cell number were prepared using SMART-Seq v4 Ultra Low Input.

Germline CDR1 is SGHTA and CDR2 is FQGNSA. The ends lost 3 bases at V and 10 bases at J; junction bases unmatched: 12. This CDR3 contains 15 residues. Notes on the study in general: Most primary-vaccination clones reappeared after the booster (about 97% CD4, 75% to 90% CD8). The study found a weaker secondary response that peaked faster, day 5 versus 15.

Generation of TCR cDNA used 5'RACE template switching (which added a universal primer site and UMIs). TCRdb reanalysed the 5' RACE reads using MiXCR and keeps one entry per CDR3 protein. The sample includes about 300,000 distinct CDR3 sequences, about 6.9% seen only once; the top ten take over 15%. This specimen consisted of PBMCs, obtained roughly 47 days after the first yellow fever vaccination. The chain couples TRBV7-2 to TRBJ1-1, with TRBD1 matching 9 bases. The TCR was taken from a man aged 18 to 29 who received the YFV17D yellow fever vaccine. CDR3 protein: CASSFPVGQGSGAFF. In DNA, the CDR3 is TGTGCCAGCAGCTTCCCTGTGGGACAGGGTTCGGGAGCTTTCTTT.